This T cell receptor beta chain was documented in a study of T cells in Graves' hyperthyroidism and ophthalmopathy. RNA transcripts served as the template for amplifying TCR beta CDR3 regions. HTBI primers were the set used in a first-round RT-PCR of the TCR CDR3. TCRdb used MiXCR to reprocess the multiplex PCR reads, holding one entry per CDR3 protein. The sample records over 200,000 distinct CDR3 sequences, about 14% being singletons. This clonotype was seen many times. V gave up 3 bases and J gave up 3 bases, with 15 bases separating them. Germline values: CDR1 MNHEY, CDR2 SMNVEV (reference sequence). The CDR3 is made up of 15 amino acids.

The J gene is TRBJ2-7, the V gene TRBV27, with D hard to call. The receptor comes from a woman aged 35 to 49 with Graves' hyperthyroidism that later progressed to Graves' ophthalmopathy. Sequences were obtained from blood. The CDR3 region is CASSFSSDYLYEQYF. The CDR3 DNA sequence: TGTGCCAGCAGTTTCTCGTCAGATTACCTCTACGAGCAGTACTTC.